The 26 T cell receptor beta chains below were found in one sample sequenced in a study of cytomegalovirus exposure and HLA in healthy donors (dated by TCRdb to between 2016 and 2019). Preparation of the library involved the immunoSEQ multiplex PCR assay. The multiplex PCR relied on a mix of 60 forward primers for TCR Vbeta segments and 13 reverse primers for TCR Jbeta segments. TCRdb's version of the immuneACCESS table is confined to in-frame rearrangements and falls short of the full clone set. An unresolved V gene accounts for under half of the shortfall where checked; the remainder is of unknown origin. The sample data list some 200,000 clones, and about 79% of these were observed just once. Of the sample, over 2% is held by the ten largest clones. Sequencing was done on a sample of PBMCs. These receptors were collected from a woman aged 45-65 years in good health and CMV-seronegative.

The chain has TRBV4-3 and TRBJ2-7; D remains ambiguous. The CDR3 loop spans 13 amino acids. V was trimmed by 0 bases and J by 4 bases, leaving 7 bases between them. Germline loops: CDR1 LGHNA, CDR2 YSLEER. The CDR3 is CASSQDLRYEQYF. Here the CDR3 DNA reads TGCGCCAGCAGCCAAGATTTACGGTACGAGCAGTACTTC.

This clone has only a few counts. The J gene is TRBJ1-4, the V gene TRBV12-1; the D segment call TRBD1 is taken from the table without a DNA check. TRBV12-1 is a pseudogene locus. This CDR3 region has 17 residues. DNA of the CDR3: TGTGCCAGCAGCCCGGACAGGGATAGCTCCTATAATGAAAAACTGTTTTTT. Translation gives CASSPDRDSSYNEKLFF.

This chain links TRBV7-3 with TRBJ2-3; D perhaps matches TRBD1 (6 bases). V was cut by 0 bases and J by 0 bases, with 13 bases left in between. Germline V CDR1 and CDR2: SGHTA, FQGTGA. This CDR3 contains 17 residues. CDR3 in amino acids: CASSLTGTPGSTDTQYF. For the CDR3, the DNA is TGTGCCAGCAGCTTAACAGGGACACCAGGAAGCACAGATACGCAGTATTTT.

V usage is TRBV18 and J usage is TRBJ2-2; no clear D gene. Germline V CDR1 and CDR2: KGHSH, LQKENI. The V end was cut by 2 bases, the J end by 0 bases, with 7 bases between. The CDR3 is made up of 15 amino acids. In DNA, the CDR3 is TGTGCCAGCTCACCATGGGCAACGAACACCGGGGAGCTGTTTTTT. Encoded protein: CASSPWATNTGELFF.

The chain carries TRBV28 and TRBJ1-4, with TRBD1 matching 8 bases. The V gene end was trimmed by 7 bases and the J gene end by 7 bases; junction bases not matched to a gene: 14. The CDR3 extends over 16 amino acids. Germline V gene sequence: CDR1 MDHEN, CDR2 SYDVKM. In DNA, the CDR3 is TGTGCCAGCACCTCTCTCGGGACAGGAGAAGGTGAAAAACTGTTTTTT. It encodes CASTSLGTGEGEKLFF.

This chain uses TRBV6-6 with TRBJ1-6, with TRBD1 identical over 7 bases. Germline CDR1 reads MNHNY; CDR2 reads SVGAGI (reference sequence). V lost 3 bases and J lost 5; bases outside the gene matches: 7. The CDR3 is 16 residues long. This CDR3 is CASSYRRQGDNSPLHF. The CDR3 coding sequence is TGTGCCAGCAGTTATCGGAGGCAGGGGGATAATTCACCCCTCCACTTT.

The sample holds a few counts of this clone. The chain joins TRBV28 to TRBJ1-1, with D possibly matching TRBD1 (5 bases). V lost 3 bases, J lost 5 bases, and 13 bases lay in between. Germline CDR1 and CDR2: MDHEN and SYDVKM. The CDR3 has 14 residues. The CDR3 sequence is CASSFRGARTEAFF. The CDR3, as DNA: TGTGCCAGCAGTTTTAGGGGCGCAAGGACTGAAGCTTTCTTT.

This clone appeared a single time. This chain joins TRBV4-3 and TRBJ2-3; 10 bases match TRBD2. CDR3 length: 13 residues. Germline V lookup: CDR1 LGHNA, CDR2 YSLEER. With 3 bases clipped from V and 9 bases from J, the junction kept 3 bases outside the gene matches. The CDR3 spells CASSHLAGETQYF. As DNA, the CDR3 is TGCGCCAGCAGCCATCTAGCGGGAGAAACGCAGTATTTT.

The J gene is TRBJ1-1, the V gene TRBV7-3; D is undetermined. V lost 1 base to trimming and J lost 3 bases, with 9 bases between them. Germline-derived CDR1 and CDR2 are SGHTA and FQGTGA. The CDR3 extends over 14 amino acids. The CDR3 sequence is CASSLSPADTEAFF. The CDR3, as DNA: TGTGCCAGCAGCTTAAGCCCGGCGGACACTGAAGCTTTCTTT.

This rearrangement joins TRBV28 to TRBJ2-1, with 7 bases fitting TRBD2. This CDR3 region has 16 residues. V trimming: 4 bases; J trimming: 0 bases; junction bases outside the gene matches: 6. CDR1 is MDHEN, CDR2 SYDVKM, per germline. The CDR3: CASSSIAGPSYNEQFF. CDR3 DNA: TGTGCCAGCAGTTCGATAGCGGGTCCCTCCTACAATGAGCAGTTCTTC.

This clone was observed a handful of times. The chain joins TRBV5-6 to TRBJ2-2, with D hard to call. The CDR3 spans 19 residues. Germline-derived CDR1 and CDR2 are SGHDT and YYEEEE. Trimming left V 0 bases short and J 0 bases short, with 18 bases between. The CDR3 loop reads CASSLAIDLYTTNTGELFF. CDR3 bases: TGTGCCAGCAGCTTGGCCATCGATCTGTACACAACGAACACCGGGGAGCTGTTTTTT.

As concerns this clone: Germline is not matched at one junction end, which may reflect a read error. J is TRBJ2-7 and V is TRBV11-2, with D perhaps TRBD2 (6 bases). Per germline, CDR1 SGHAT and CDR2 FQNNGV. The CDR3 runs to 17 residues. The DNA for the CDR3 is TGTGCCAGCAGCTCATCTCCCGGGTCCCGCGGGACCTACGGGCAGTACTTC. Translation: CASSSSPGSRGTYGQYF.

J is TRBJ2-1 and V is TRBV4-1, with 8 bases lining up with TRBD2. Trimming removed 2 bases from V and 0 bases from J; junction bases left unmatched: 6. The germline CDR1 and CDR2 sequences are MGHRA and YSYEKL. The CDR3 is 17 residues long. The CDR3: CASSQSTSGSSYNEQFF. In nucleotides, the CDR3 is TGCGCCAGCAGCCAATCCACTAGCGGAAGCTCCTACAATGAGCAGTTCTTC.

This chain joins TRBV7-6 and TRBJ2-1; tentatively, D is TRBD2 (5 bases). The V end was cut by 1 base, the J end by 0 bases, with 19 bases between. This CDR3 comprises 19 residues. Germline V gene sequence: CDR1 SGHVS, CDR2 FNYEAQ. As DNA, the CDR3 is TGTGCCAGCAGCTTAGTGGTCCATCGGGCGGGCGTCTCCTACAATGAGCAGTTCTTC. This translates into CASSLVVHRAGVSYNEQFF.

The J gene is TRBJ1-4, the V gene TRBV5-1; unclear D gene. Between the trimmed V and J ends, which lost 5 bases and 0 bases, there was a span of 11 bases. Germline V gene lookup returns CDR1 SGHRS and CDR2 YFSETQ. CDR3 size: 15 residues. The CDR3 coding sequence is TGCGCCAGCAGAACGGGAAAGGCAACTAATGAAAAACTGTTTTTT. This codes for CASRTGKATNEKLFF.

The chain is built from TRBV28 and TRBJ1-2, with a tentative D call TRBD1 (5 bases). The CDR3 has 13 amino acids. V gave up 7 bases and J gave up 5 bases, with 14 bases separating them. The germline V gene has CDR1 MDHEN and CDR2 SYDVKM. CDR3 protein: CASTGQGLYGYTF. CDR3 DNA: TGTGCCAGCACCGGCCAGGGACTTTATGGCTACACCTTC.

The rearrangement links TRBV10-3 to TRBJ2-7; D uncertain. This CDR3 is built from 14 residues. Germline-derived CDR1 and CDR2 are ENHRY and SYGVKD. The V end lost 6 bases, the J end lost 1 base, and 13 bases lay between the germline ends. The CDR3 spells CAIRDSDGSYEQYF. As DNA, the CDR3 is TGTGCCATCAGAGACTCCGACGGTTCCTACGAGCAGTACTTC.

To note about this clone: The junction shows a germline mismatch at one end, possibly a read error. The chain has TRBV5-1 and TRBJ2-3; 8 positions match TRBD2. CDR1 is SGHRS, CDR2 YFSETQ, per germline. The CDR3 runs to 20 residues. CDR3 residues: CTSSRGQGRGLAGGTDTQYF. The CDR3 DNA reads TGCACCAGCAGCCGCGGCCAGGGAAGAGGGCTAGCGGGCGGCACAGATACGCAGTATTTT.

This clone occurred once. The chain uses TRBV7-2 and TRBJ1-2, with a possible D match to TRBD1 (6 bases). In germline, CDR1 is SGHTA, CDR2 FQGNSA. CDR3 length equals 16 residues. With 2 bases removed from V and 0 bases from J, the gap between germline ends came to 13 bases. CDR3 region: CASSLLQGFSNYGYTF. The CDR3, as DNA: TGTGCCAGCAGCTTACTTCAGGGGTTCTCTAACTATGGCTACACCTTC.

The V call is TRBV4-3, the J call TRBJ1-1; D call uncertain. The V gene's germline CDR1 is LGHNA and CDR2 YSLEER. Trimming took 1 base from V and 1 from J, leaving 10 bases between them. CDR3 length: 15 amino acids. The CDR3 nucleotides are TGCGCCAGCAGCCAAGTACACAGTCGGAACACTGAAGCTTTCTTT. Its protein product is CASSQVHSRNTEAFF.

V and J are TRBV11-3 and TRBJ2-7, with TRBD2 matching 7 bases. The germline CDR1 and CDR2 sequences are SGHNT and YENEEA. The CDR3 runs to 15 residues. The J segment lost 3 bases and the V segment lost 5 bases, leaving 10 bases of the junction unmatched. In DNA, the CDR3 is TGTGCCAGCAGCCCTGCCCCCGGGACTAACTACGAGCAGTACTTC. Amino acids: CASSPAPGTNYEQYF.

The V and J genes are TRBV5-1 and TRBJ2-7; the match to TRBD2 covers 8 bases. Germline trimming cut 0 bases from V and 2 bases from J; bases unmatched to any gene: 4. Germline values: CDR1 SGHRS, CDR2 YFSETQ. CDR3 length: 15 residues. The DNA of the CDR3 is TGCGCCAGCAGCTTGGACCCGGGAGGGGCCTACGAGCAGTACTTC. Its protein product is CASSLDPGGAYEQYF.

The chain has TRBV7-9 and TRBJ2-7, with D perhaps TRBD1 (6 bases). Germline V gene data show CDR1 as SEHNR and CDR2 as FQNEAQ (reference sequence). CDR3 size: 15 residues. With 4 bases removed from V and 5 bases from J, the gap between germline ends came to 18 bases. The CDR3 nucleotides read TGTGCCAGCAGCTCCGGAGGCAGGGGTGGCGACGAGCAGTACTTC. Amino acids: CASSSGGRGGDEQYF.

The CDR3 region has the DNA TGTGCCAGCAGCGCTGGCATGGTAGCGGGAGGAAGTGATACGCAGTATTTT. The encoded protein is CASSAGMVAGGSDTQYF. The rearrangement joins TRBV5-4 to TRBJ2-3; TRBD2 matches at 10 bases. Per the germline V gene, CDR1 is SGHNT and CDR2 is YYREEE (reference sequence). J gave up 6 bases and V 4 bases, and 14 bases lay outside the gene matches. The CDR3 extends over 17 amino acids.

The V gene is TRBV18, the J gene TRBJ2-3, with D unresolved. The CDR3 totals 14 residues. V was trimmed by 3 bases and J by 2 bases, leaving 9 bases between them. The germline gives CDR1 KGHSH, CDR2 LQKENI. The CDR3, as DNA: TGTGCCAGCTCACCTCCAACTGTCACAGATACGCAGTATTTT. This sequence encodes CASSPPTVTDTQYF.

The V gene is TRBV9, the J gene TRBJ2-3; 8 bases fit TRBD2. Germline trimming cut 3 bases from V and 0 bases from J; bases unmatched to any gene: 6. Per germline, CDR1 SGDLS and CDR2 YYNGEE. There are 16 residues in the CDR3. The CDR3 here is CASSARAGASTDTQYF. In DNA, the CDR3 is TGTGCCAGCAGCGCTAGAGCGGGGGCTAGCACAGATACGCAGTATTTT.